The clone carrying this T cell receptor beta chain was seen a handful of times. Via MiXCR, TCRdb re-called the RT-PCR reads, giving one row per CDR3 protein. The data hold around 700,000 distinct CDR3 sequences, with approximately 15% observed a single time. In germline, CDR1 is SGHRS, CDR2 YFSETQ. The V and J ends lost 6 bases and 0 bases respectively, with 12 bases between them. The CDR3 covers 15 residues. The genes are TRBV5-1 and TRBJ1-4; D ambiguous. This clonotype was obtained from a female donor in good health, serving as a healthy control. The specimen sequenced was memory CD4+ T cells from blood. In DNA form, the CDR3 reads TGCGCCAGCACCCCCGGGCGTGCAACTAATGAAAAACTGTTTTTT. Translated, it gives CASTPGRATNEKLFF.